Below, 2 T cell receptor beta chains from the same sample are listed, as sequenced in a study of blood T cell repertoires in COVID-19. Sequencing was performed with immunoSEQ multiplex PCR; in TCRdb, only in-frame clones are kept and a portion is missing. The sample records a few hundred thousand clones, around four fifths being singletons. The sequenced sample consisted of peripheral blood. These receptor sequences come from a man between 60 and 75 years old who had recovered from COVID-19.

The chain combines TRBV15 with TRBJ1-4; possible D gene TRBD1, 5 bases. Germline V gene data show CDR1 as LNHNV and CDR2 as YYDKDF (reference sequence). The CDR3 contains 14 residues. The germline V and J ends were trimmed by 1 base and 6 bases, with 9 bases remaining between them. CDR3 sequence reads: CATSRGVTDEKLFF. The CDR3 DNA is TGTGCCACCAGCAGAGGAGTGACAGATGAAAAACTGTTTTTT.

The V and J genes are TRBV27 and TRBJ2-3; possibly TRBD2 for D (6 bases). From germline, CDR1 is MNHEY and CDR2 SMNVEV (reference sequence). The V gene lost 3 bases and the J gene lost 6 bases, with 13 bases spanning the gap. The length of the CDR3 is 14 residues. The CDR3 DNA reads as TGTGCCAGCAGTTTGGGGGGACCAGGGGATACGCAGTATTTT. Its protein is CASSLGGPGDTQYF.